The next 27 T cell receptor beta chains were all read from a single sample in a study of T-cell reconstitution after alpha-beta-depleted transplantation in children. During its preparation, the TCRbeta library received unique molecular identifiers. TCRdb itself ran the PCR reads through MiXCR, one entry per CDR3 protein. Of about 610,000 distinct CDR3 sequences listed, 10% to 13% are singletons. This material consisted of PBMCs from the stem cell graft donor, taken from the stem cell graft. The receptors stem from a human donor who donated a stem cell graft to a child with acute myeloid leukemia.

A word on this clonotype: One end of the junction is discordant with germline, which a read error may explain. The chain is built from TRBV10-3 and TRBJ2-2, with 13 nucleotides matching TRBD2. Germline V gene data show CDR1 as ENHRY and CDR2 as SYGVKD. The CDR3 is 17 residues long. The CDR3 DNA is TGTGCCATCAGTGGGACTAGCGGGAGTGAGGGCACCGGGGGGCTGTTTTTT. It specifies CAISGTSGSEGTGGLFF.

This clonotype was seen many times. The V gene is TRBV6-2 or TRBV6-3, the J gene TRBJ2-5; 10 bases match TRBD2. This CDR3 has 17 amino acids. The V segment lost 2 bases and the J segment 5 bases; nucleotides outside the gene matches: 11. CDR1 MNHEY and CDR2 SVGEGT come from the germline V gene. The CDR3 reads CASSYEASGSVGETQYF. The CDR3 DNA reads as TGTGCCAGCAGTTACGAAGCTAGCGGGAGCGTTGGGGAGACCCAGTACTTC.

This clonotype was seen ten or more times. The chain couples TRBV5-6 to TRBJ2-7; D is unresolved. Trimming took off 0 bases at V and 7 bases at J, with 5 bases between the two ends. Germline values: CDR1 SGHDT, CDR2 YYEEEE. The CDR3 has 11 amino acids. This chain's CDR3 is CASSLAEEQYF. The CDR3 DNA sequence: TGTGCCAGCAGCTTGGCGGAAGAGCAGTACTTC.

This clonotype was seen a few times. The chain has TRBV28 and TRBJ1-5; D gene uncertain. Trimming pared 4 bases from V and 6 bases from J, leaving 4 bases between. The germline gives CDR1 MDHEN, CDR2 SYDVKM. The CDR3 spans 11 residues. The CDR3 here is CASSSFQPQHF. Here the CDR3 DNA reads TGTGCCAGCAGTTCTTTTCAGCCCCAGCATTTT.

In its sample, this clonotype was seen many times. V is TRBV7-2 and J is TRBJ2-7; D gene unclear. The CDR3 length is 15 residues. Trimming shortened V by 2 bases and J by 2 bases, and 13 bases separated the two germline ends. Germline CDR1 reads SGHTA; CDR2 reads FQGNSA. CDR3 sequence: CASSLSSGSPYEQYF. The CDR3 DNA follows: TGTGCCAGCAGCTTATCTTCCGGATCCCCCTACGAGCAGTACTTC.

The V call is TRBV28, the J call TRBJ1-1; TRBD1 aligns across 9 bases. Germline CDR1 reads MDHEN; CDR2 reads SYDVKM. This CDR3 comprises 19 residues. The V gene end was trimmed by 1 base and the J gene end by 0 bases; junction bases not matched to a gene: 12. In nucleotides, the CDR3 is TGTGCCAGCAGTTTATCCTATGCATCGACAGGGGGATTGAACACTGAAGCTTTCTTT. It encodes CASSLSYASTGGLNTEAFF.

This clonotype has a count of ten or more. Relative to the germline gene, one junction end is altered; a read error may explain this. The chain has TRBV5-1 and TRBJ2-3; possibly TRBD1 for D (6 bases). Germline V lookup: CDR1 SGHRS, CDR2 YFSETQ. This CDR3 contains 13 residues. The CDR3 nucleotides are TGTGCCAGCAGCTTAAAAGGGGGAGATACGCAGTATTTT. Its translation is CASSLKGGDTQYF.

CDR3 amino acids: CASSQARDRVNEQFF. The CDR3 coding sequence is TGTGCCAGCAGCCAAGCCCGGGACAGGGTCAATGAGCAGTTCTTC. The chain has TRBV4-2 and TRBJ2-1; 9 positions agree with TRBD1. Trimming cost V 1 base and J 6 bases; bases outside gene matches: 4. The CDR3 covers 15 residues. In germline, CDR1 is LGHNA, CDR2 YNFKEQ.

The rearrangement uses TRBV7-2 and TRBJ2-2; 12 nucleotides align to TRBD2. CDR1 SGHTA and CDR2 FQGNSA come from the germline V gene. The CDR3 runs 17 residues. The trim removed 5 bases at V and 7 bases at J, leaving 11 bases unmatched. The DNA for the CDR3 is TGTGCCAGCAGCCGGTGGACTAGCGGGATATCTCACGGGGAGCTGTTTTTT. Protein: CASSRWTSGISHGELFF. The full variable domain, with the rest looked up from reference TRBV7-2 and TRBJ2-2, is GAGVSQSPSNKVTEKGKDVELRCDPISGHTALYWYRQSLGQGLEFLIYFQGNSAPDKSGLPSDRFSAERTGGSVSTLTIQRTQQEDSAVYLCASSRWTSGISHGELFFGEGSRLTVL.

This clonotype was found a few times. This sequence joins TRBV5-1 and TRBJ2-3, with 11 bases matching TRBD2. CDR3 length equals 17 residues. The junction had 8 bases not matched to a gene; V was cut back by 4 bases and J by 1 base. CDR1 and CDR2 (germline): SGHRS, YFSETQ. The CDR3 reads CASSTQTSGIRTDTQYF. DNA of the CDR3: TGCGCCAGCAGCACCCAGACTAGCGGGATTCGCACAGATACGCAGTATTTT.

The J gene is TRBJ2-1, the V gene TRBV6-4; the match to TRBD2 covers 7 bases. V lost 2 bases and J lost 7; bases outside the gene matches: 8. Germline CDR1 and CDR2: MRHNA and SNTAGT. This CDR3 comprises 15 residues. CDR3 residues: CASSDPTSMGNEQFF. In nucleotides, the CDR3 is TGTGCCAGCAGTGACCCGACTAGCATGGGAAATGAGCAGTTCTTC.

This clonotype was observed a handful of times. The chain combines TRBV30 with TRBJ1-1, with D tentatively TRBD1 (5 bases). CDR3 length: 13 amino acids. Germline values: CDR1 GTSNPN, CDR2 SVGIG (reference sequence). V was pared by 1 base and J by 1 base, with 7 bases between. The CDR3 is CAWSGDANTEAFF. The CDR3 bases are TGTGCCTGGAGTGGGGACGCGAACACTGAAGCTTTCTTT.

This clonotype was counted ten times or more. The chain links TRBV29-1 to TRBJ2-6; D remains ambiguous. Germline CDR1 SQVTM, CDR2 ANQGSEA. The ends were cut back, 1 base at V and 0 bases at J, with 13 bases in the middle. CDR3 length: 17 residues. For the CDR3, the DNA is TGCAGCGTTGAAGTGTCCCAGATTAGCTCTGGGGCCAACGTCCTGACTTTC. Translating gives CSVEVSQISSGANVLTF.

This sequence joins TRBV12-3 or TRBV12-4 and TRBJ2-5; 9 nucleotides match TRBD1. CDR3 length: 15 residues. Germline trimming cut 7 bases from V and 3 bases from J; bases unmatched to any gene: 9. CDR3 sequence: CASNRPGQGEETQYF. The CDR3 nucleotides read TGTGCCAGCAACCGACCGGGACAGGGAGAAGAGACCCAGTACTTC.

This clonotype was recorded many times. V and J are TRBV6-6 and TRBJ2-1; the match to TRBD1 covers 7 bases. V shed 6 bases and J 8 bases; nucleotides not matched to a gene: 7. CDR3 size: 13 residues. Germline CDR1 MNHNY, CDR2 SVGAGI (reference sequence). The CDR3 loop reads CASRREGGYEQFF. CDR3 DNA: TGTGCCAGCAGACGGGAAGGGGGCTATGAGCAGTTCTTC.

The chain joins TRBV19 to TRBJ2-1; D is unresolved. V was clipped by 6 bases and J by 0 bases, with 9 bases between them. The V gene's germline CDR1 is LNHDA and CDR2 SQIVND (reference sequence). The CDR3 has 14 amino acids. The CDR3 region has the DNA TGTGCCAGTAGACGACTGAGCTCCTACAATGAGCAGTTCTTC. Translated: CASRRLSSYNEQFF. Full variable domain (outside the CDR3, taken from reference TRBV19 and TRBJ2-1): DGGITQSPKYLFRKEGQNVTLSCEQNLNHDAMYWYRQDPGQGLRLIYYSQIVNDFQKGDIAEGYSVSREKKESFPLTVTSAQKNPTAFYLCASRRLSSYNEQFFGPGTRLTVL.

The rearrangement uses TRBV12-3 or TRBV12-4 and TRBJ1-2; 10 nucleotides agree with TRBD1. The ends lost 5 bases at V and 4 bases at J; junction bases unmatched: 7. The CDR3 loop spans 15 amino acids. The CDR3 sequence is CASSTRQGAGYGYTF. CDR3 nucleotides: TGTGCCAGCAGTACCCGACAGGGGGCTGGCTATGGCTACACCTTC.

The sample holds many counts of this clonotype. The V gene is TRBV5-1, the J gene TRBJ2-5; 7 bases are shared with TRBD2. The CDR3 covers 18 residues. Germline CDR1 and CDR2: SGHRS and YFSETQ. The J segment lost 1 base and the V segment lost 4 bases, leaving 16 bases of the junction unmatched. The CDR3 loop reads CASSLGGFSGVIQETQYF. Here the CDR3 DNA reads TGCGCCAGCAGCCTCGGGGGGTTTAGCGGCGTAATCCAAGAGACCCAGTACTTC. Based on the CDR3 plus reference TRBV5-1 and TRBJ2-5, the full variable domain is KAGVTQTPRYLIKTRGQQVTLSCSPISGHRSVSWYQQTPGQGLQFLFEYFSETQRNKGNFPGRFSGRQFSNSRSEMNVSTLELGDSALYLCASSLGGFSGVIQETQYFGPGTRLLVL.

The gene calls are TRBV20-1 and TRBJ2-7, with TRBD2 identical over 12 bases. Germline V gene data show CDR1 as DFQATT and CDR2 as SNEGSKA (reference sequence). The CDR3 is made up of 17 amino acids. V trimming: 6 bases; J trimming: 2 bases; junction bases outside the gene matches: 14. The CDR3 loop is CSADSTSGSVRTYEQYF. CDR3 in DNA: TGCAGTGCCGACTCGACTAGCGGGAGTGTAAGGACCTACGAGCAGTACTTC.

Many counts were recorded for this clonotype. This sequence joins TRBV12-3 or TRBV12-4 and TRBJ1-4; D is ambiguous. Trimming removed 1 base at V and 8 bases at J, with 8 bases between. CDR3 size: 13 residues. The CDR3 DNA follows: TGTGCCAGCAGTTTAGGACATCAGGAAAAACTGTTTTTT. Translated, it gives CASSLGHQEKLFF.

The CDR3 here is CSATSGLTDTQYF. The CDR3 nucleotides are TGCAGTGCAACTAGTGGCCTCACAGATACGCAGTATTTT. J is TRBJ2-3 and V is TRBV20-1, with a tentative D call TRBD2 (5 bases). The germline V and J ends were trimmed by 6 bases and 2 bases, with 12 bases remaining between them. CDR3 size: 13 residues. Germline CDR1 is DFQATT and CDR2 is SNEGSKA (reference sequence).

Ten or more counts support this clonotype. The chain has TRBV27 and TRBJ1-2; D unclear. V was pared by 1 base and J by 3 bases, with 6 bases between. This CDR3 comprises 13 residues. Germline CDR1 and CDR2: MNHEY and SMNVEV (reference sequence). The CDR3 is CASSLLADYGYTF. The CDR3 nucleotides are TGTGCCAGCAGTTTATTGGCCGACTATGGCTACACCTTC.

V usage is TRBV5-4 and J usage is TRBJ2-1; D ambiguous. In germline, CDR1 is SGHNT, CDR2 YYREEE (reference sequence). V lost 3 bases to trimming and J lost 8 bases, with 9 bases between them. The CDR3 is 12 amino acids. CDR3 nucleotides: TGTGCCAGCAGCTGGGAAGCCGATGAGCAGTTCTTC. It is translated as CASSWEADEQFF.

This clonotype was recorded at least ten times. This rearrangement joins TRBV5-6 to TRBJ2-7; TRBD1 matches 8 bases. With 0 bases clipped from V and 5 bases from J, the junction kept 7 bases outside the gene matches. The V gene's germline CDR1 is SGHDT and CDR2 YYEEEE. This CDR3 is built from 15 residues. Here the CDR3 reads CASSLGQGAWNEQYF. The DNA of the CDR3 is TGTGCCAGCAGCTTGGGTCAGGGGGCGTGGAACGAGCAGTACTTC.

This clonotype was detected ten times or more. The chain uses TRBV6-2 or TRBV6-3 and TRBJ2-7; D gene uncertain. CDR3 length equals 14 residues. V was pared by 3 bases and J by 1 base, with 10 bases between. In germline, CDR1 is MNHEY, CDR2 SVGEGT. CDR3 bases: TGTGCCAGCAGTTATCGTCGGATTTCCTACGAGCAGTACTTC. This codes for CASSYRRISYEQYF.

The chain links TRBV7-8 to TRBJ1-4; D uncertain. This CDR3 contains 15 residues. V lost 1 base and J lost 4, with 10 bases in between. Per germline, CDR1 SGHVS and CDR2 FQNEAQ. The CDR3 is CASSLENRDNEKLFF. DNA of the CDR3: TGTGCCAGCAGCTTAGAGAACAGAGATAATGAAAAACTGTTTTTT.

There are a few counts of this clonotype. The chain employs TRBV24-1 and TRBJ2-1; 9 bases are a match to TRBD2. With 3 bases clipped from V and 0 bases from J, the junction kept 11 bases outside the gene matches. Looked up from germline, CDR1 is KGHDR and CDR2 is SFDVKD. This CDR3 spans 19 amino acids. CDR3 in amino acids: CATSDQRASGTSSYNEQFF. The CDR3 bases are TGTGCCACCAGTGATCAAAGGGCTAGCGGGACCTCCTCCTACAATGAGCAGTTCTTC.